Each of the 27 T cell receptor beta chains below was sequenced from the same sample in a study of cytomegalovirus exposure and HLA in healthy donors. 60 Vbeta and 13 Jbeta primers were used in PCR. Sequenced by immunoSEQ multiplex PCR; TCRdb stores in-frame clones only, minus some. The sample yields tens of thousands of clones, roughly 75% seen once. Sequencing input: PBMCs. The receptors derive from a woman aged 25 to 39 in good health and CMV-seronegative.

The V gene is TRBV23-1, the J gene TRBJ2-4, with TRBD1 as a possible D gene (6 bases). TRBV23-1 is given ORF status, its function remaining uncertain. The CDR3 has 14 amino acids. V was shortened by 10 bases and J by 0 bases, with 13 bases between the two germline ends. The CDR3 loop reads CAIVQGGAKNIQYF. The CDR3 nucleotides are TGCGCCATCGTTCAAGGGGGAGCCAAAAACATTCAGTACTTC.

CDR3 sequence (DNA): TGTGCCAGCAGCTTATCCCGGGACAGCATTAACAATGAGCAGTTCTTC. It is translated as CASSLSRDSINNEQFF. The chain couples TRBV7-2 to TRBJ2-1; 7 bases are a match to TRBD1. V shed 2 bases and J 5 bases; nucleotides not matched to a gene: 9. CDR1 SGHTA and CDR2 FQGNSA come from the germline V gene. This CDR3 is built from 16 residues.

A word on this clone: The junction and the germline gene differ at one end; a read error may be behind it. The sample holds other DNA sequences that translate to the same CDR3. This chain links TRBV7-7 with TRBJ2-5; D perhaps matches TRBD2 (6 bases). The CDR3 sequence is 14 residues long. Germline V lookup: CDR1 SSHAT, CDR2 FNYEAQ (reference sequence). CDR3 DNA sequence: TGTGCTAGCAGCTTAAACGGGAGAGGTGAGACCCAGTACTTC. The encoded protein is CASSLNGRGETQYF.

The CDR3 loop is CASSLGGLGITDTQYF. CDR3 nucleotides: TGTGCCAGCAGCTTAGGGGGACTAGGGATCACAGATACGCAGTATTTT. The chain is built from TRBV11-2 and TRBJ2-3; 8 bases are a match to TRBD2. CDR3 length equals 16 residues. V shed 1 base, J shed 2 bases, and the junction held 5 bases outside the gene matches. Germline V gives CDR1 SGHAT, CDR2 FQNNGV.

The CDR3: CASSVQAGGPFNEQYF. As DNA, the CDR3 is TGTGCCAGCAGCGTTCAAGCGGGAGGGCCCTTCAACGAGCAGTACTTC. The genes are TRBV28 and TRBJ2-7, with 10 bases lining up with TRBD2. Germline assignment: CDR1 MDHEN and CDR2 SYDVKM. The CDR3 covers 16 residues. V was pared by 6 bases and J by 5 bases, with 13 bases of the junction left unmatched.

The V gene is TRBV4-3, the J gene TRBJ1-2; 8 nucleotides align to TRBD1. This CDR3 spans 16 amino acids. Trimming took 1 base from V and 2 from J; bases not matched to a gene: 6. Germline V gives CDR1 LGHNA, CDR2 YSLEER. The CDR3, as DNA: TGCGCCAGCAGCCAAGCGACAGGGGAGCGGAACTATGGCTACACCTTC. This encodes CASSQATGERNYGYTF.

The V gene is TRBV9, the J gene TRBJ2-7; D might be TRBD2 (5 bases). The ends were cut back, 0 bases at V and 5 bases at J, with 12 bases in the middle. CDR3 size: 14 residues. The V gene's germline CDR1 is SGDLS and CDR2 YYNGEE. The CDR3 nucleotides are TGTGCCAGCAGCGTAGGGGAGTTGTACAACGAGCAGTACTTC. It codes for CASSVGELYNEQYF.

This chain joins TRBV27 and TRBJ2-3, with 8 bases that match TRBD1. The CDR3 spans 14 residues. The J segment lost 6 bases and the V segment lost 6 bases, leaving 8 bases of the junction unmatched. Germline V gene lookup returns CDR1 MNHEY and CDR2 SMNVEV (reference sequence). The CDR3 protein is CASRMDRVSDTQYF. The CDR3 coding sequence is TGTGCCAGCAGGATGGACAGGGTTAGCGATACGCAGTATTTT.

This clone was seen more than once but under ten times. V usage is TRBV18 and J usage is TRBJ2-7; D possibly corresponds to TRBD1 (6 bases). CDR3 size: 16 residues. V lost 1 base and J lost 4, with 17 bases in between. CDR1 is KGHSH, CDR2 LQKENI, per germline. The CDR3 spells CASSPQEATGNYEQYF. Written as DNA, the CDR3 is TGTGCCAGCTCACCACAGGAAGCCACAGGGAATTACGAGCAGTACTTC.

The chain carries TRBV10-3 and TRBJ1-5, with D possibly being TRBD1 (6 bases). This CDR3 is 15 amino acids long. V lost 11 bases, J lost 0 bases, and 17 bases lay in between. In germline, CDR1 is ENHRY, CDR2 SYGVKD. CDR3 nucleotide sequence: TGTGCCGCCTCCAAGGGGGGGGATAGCAATCAGCCCCAGCATTTT. Amino acids: CAASKGGDSNQPQHF.

The gene calls are TRBV11-2 and TRBJ1-5; D remains unclear. The CDR3 sequence is 13 residues long. The germline V gene has CDR1 SGHAT and CDR2 FQNNGV. Deletions cut 8 bases from V and 6 bases from J, with 14 bases between. Here the CDR3 reads CASGLGLSQPQHF. CDR3 DNA sequence: TGTGCCAGCGGTTTAGGGTTGAGTCAGCCCCAGCATTTT.

The chain carries TRBV6-5 and TRBJ2-3; TRBD2 matches at 13 bases. Per the germline V gene, CDR1 is MNHEY and CDR2 is SVGAGI. V shed 6 bases and J 3 bases; nucleotides not matched to a gene: 3. The CDR3 is 15 amino acids. This CDR3 is CASSRTSGGTDTQYF. The CDR3 DNA is TGTGCCAGCAGCCGGACTAGCGGGGGAACAGATACGCAGTATTTT.

The genes are TRBV28 and TRBJ1-1; TRBD1 is a possible D gene (5 bases). The CDR3 has 14 amino acids. CDR1 and CDR2 from the germline V gene are MDHEN and SYDVKM. The V and J ends lost 10 bases and 2 bases respectively, with 17 bases between them. The chain's CDR3 is CATHSGQANTEAFF. In DNA, the CDR3 is TGTGCCACCCATTCAGGGCAGGCAAACACTGAAGCTTTCTTT.

This clone was seen a handful of times. The chain combines TRBV7-9 with TRBJ1-1; 7 nucleotides match TRBD1. Germline CDR1 is SEHNR and CDR2 is FQNEAQ (reference sequence). V was clipped by 2 bases and J by 3 bases; unmatched bases: 3. The length of the CDR3 is 14 residues. CDR3 DNA sequence: TGTGCCAGCAGCTTAACGCAGGGGGACACTGAAGCTTTCTTT. Translation gives CASSLTQGDTEAFF.

The gene calls are TRBV2 and TRBJ2-1, with TRBD1 matching over 9 bases. The germline CDR1 and CDR2 sequences are SNHLY and FYNNEI. The J segment lost 4 bases and the V segment lost 4 bases, leaving 5 bases of the junction unmatched. CDR3 length: 15 amino acids. CDR3: CASSVGTGLYNEQFF. The CDR3 DNA follows: TGTGCCAGCAGTGTCGGGACAGGGCTTTACAATGAGCAGTTCTTC.

This clone showed up just a few times. This chain links TRBV7-9 with TRBJ1-3, with 8 bases fitting TRBD1. Germline-derived CDR1 and CDR2 are SEHNR and FQNEAQ (reference sequence). With 5 bases clipped from V and 7 bases from J, the junction kept 13 bases outside the gene matches. CDR3 size: 16 residues. The CDR3 spells CASSPDRGMVGNTIYF. The CDR3 region has the DNA TGTGCCAGCAGCCCCGACAGGGGTATGGTAGGGAACACCATATATTTT.

The V gene is TRBV15, the J gene TRBJ2-1; 7 nucleotides align to TRBD2. Losses at the gene ends were 4 bases for V and 9 bases for J; bases not matched to a gene: 6. CDR1 LNHNV and CDR2 YYDKDF come from the germline V gene (reference sequence). There are 13 residues in the CDR3. CDR3 DNA: TGTGCCACCAGCACCCGGGGGGTTGGTGAGCAGTTCTTC. This encodes CATSTRGVGEQFF.

DNA for the CDR3: TGTGCCAGCAGTTTAATCCTCACAGATACGCAGTATTTT. Its protein is CASSLILTDTQYF. The chain combines TRBV27 with TRBJ2-3; D is ambiguous. The CDR3 totals 13 residues. With 2 bases removed from V and 2 bases from J, the gap between germline ends came to 5 bases. Germline CDR1 reads MNHEY; CDR2 reads SMNVEV (reference sequence).

V gene TRBV27 combines with J gene TRBJ2-1, with TRBD2 matching over 9 bases. The CDR3 consists of 14 residues. V lost 4 bases, J lost 7 bases, and 5 bases stayed unmatched. Germline V gene data show CDR1 as MNHEY and CDR2 as SMNVEV (reference sequence). The chain's CDR3 is CASSWVAGENEQFF. CDR3 nucleotide sequence: TGTGCCAGCAGTTGGGTAGCGGGAGAAAATGAGCAGTTCTTC.

This clone was counted a few times. The gene calls are TRBV27 and TRBJ2-2; tentatively, D is TRBD1 (6 bases). V was shortened by 3 bases and J by 6 bases, with 14 bases between the two germline ends. CDR1 MNHEY and CDR2 SMNVEV come from the germline V gene (reference sequence). The CDR3 extends over 15 amino acids. The CDR3 loop is CASSFQGLRAGELFF. The CDR3 region has the DNA TGTGCCAGCAGTTTCCAGGGGCTGAGGGCCGGGGAGCTGTTTTTT.

This clone came up a few times. The junction shows a germline mismatch at one end, possibly a read error. The rearrangement links TRBV7-9 to TRBJ2-3; D is unresolved. The CDR3 runs to 15 residues. Germline V CDR1 and CDR2: SEHNR, FQNEAQ (reference sequence). CDR3 DNA: TGTTCCAGCAGCTTGGTGGAGCCCCTCACAGATACGCAGTATTTT. It encodes CSSSLVEPLTDTQYF.

The rearrangement uses TRBV7-9 and TRBJ2-7; D is undetermined. The V gene's germline CDR1 is SEHNR and CDR2 FQNEAQ (reference sequence). The V end lost 5 bases, the J end lost 1 base, and 12 bases lay between the germline ends. The CDR3 totals 14 residues. In DNA, the CDR3 is TGTGCCAGCAGCACTACTACCCCATCCTACGAGCAGTACTTC. Its protein is CASSTTTPSYEQYF.

The chain links TRBV9 to TRBJ2-6; the D is unclear. The germline V gene has CDR1 SGDLS and CDR2 YYNGEE. Trimming left V 4 bases short and J 4 bases short, with 6 bases between. The CDR3 consists of 13 residues. The CDR3 loop reads CASSSLGANVLTF. Here the CDR3 DNA reads TGTGCCAGCAGCTCCCTCGGGGCCAACGTCCTGACTTTC.

V is TRBV15 and J is TRBJ1-2; 8 bases are a match to TRBD1. Germline V gene data show CDR1 as LNHNV and CDR2 as YYDKDF (reference sequence). The CDR3 totals 14 residues. V lost 1 base, J lost 4 bases, and 2 bases stayed unmatched. Written as DNA, the CDR3 is TGTGCCACCAGCAGAGGGGACAGGTCCTATGGCTACACCTTC. Its translation is CATSRGDRSYGYTF.

This clone was found a few times. V is TRBV5-6 and J is TRBJ2-5; TRBD1 matches at 9 bases. The V and J ends lost 0 bases and 5 bases, in that order; junction bases with no gene match: 8. This CDR3 region has 16 residues. Germline CDR1 SGHDT, CDR2 YYEEEE. CDR3 residues: CASSLGTGVRWETQYF. DNA for the CDR3: TGTGCCAGCAGCTTGGGGACAGGGGTAAGGTGGGAGACCCAGTACTTC.

This chain uses TRBV5-1 with TRBJ2-3; 9 bases map to TRBD2. Germline V gene lookup returns CDR1 SGHRS and CDR2 YFSETQ. Trimming cost V 0 bases and J 5 bases; bases outside gene matches: 10. There are 17 residues in the CDR3. CDR3 nucleotides: TGCGCCAGCAGCTTGGGGAGCGGCGGGAGGGCGGGAGATACGCAGTATTTT. This translates into CASSLGSGGRAGDTQYF.

The chain joins TRBV5-1 to TRBJ2-5; a possible D gene is TRBD2 (7 bases). There are 16 residues in the CDR3. Germline values: CDR1 SGHRS, CDR2 YFSETQ. Trimming pared 0 bases from V and 5 bases from J, leaving 17 bases between. CDR3 residues: CASSLEGGASAETQYF. CDR3 sequence (DNA): TGCGCCAGCAGCTTGGAGGGGGGGGCATCAGCGGAGACCCAGTACTTC.